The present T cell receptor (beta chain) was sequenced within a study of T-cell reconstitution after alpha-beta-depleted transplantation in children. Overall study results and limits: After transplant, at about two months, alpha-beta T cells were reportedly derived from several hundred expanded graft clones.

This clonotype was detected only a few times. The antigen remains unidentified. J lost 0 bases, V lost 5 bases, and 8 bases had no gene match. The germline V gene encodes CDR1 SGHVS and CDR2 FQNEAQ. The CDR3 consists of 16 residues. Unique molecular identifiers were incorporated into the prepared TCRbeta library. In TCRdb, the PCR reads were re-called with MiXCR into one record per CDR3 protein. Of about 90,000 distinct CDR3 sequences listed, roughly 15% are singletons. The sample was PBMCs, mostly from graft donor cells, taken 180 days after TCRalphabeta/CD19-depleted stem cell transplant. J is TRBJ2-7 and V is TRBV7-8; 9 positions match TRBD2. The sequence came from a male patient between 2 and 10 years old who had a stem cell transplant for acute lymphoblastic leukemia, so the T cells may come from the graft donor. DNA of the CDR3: TGTGCCAGCAGCCACCGGGCTAGCGGGACCTCCTACGAGCAGTACTTC. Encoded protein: CASSHRASGTSYEQYF.